This TCR beta chain was recorded in a study of T cells in Graves' hyperthyroidism and ophthalmopathy. Amplified TCR beta CDR3 regions came from RNA transcripts. The HTBI set primed first-round TCR CDR3 RT-PCR. TCRdb reanalysed the multiplex PCR reads using MiXCR and keeps one entry per CDR3 protein. In the table there are about 640,000 distinct CDR3 sequences, under 25% of which are singletons. This clonotype was observed at least ten times. Its ends do not fully match the called genes, so a read error is possible. The CDR3 runs to 14 residues. Germline values: CDR1 GTSNPN, CDR2 SVGIG (reference sequence).

The TCR originated in a man aged 25 to 40 with Graves' ophthalmopathy. Sequencing input: blood. This chain joins TRBV30 and TRBJ2-5; TRBD2 aligns across 7 bases. The CDR3 DNA is TGTGCCCGGAGTGGGAGGGCGGGCCAAGAGACCCAGTACTTC. It encodes CARSGRAGQETQYF.